This T cell receptor (beta chain) was sequenced for a study of cytomegalovirus exposure and HLA in healthy donors. Findings and caveats of the study: Among TCR beta chains of equal frequency, HLA-associated ones were more clonally expanded in a later analysis. The authors later linked a missense DCLRE1C variant to TCR beta V- and J-gene trimming. Later on, an analysis found that several of the most significant clusters appeared to be linked to common viral pathogens, which included parvovirus B19.

Trimming cost V 5 bases and J 5 bases; bases outside gene matches: 12. The CDR3 contains 16 residues. Germline V lookup: CDR1 SGHAT, CDR2 FQNNGV. The PCR used 60 Vbeta and 13 Jbeta primers. Method: immunoSEQ multiplex PCR; TCRdb's copy keeps in-frame clones and lacks some. The sample lists around 120,000 clones, roughly 80% occurring once. The sample holds one count of this clone. Antigen specificity is unknown. The chain couples TRBV11-2 to TRBJ2-3; 8 nucleotides agree with TRBD2. What was sequenced was PBMCs. The sequence derives from a man aged 60 to 75 in good health and CMV-seropositive. CDR3 DNA: TGTGCCAGCAGCACGTTCGGAGGGCGGGGGGTAGATACGCAGTATTTT. Translation gives CASSTFGGRGVDTQYF.